One and the same sample provided the 10 T cell receptor beta chains below, sequenced in a study of response to subunit inactivated influenza vaccine. Via MiXCR, TCRdb re-called the RT-PCR reads, giving one row per CDR3 protein. The table lists about 500,000 distinct CDR3 sequences, approximately 17% of them singletons. The sequenced sample was CD4+ T cells sorted from PBMCs, obtained less than 25 months after vaccination. The source of these receptors is a man in his fifties or sixties who received an inactivated influenza vaccine.

This clonotype appeared a single time. This chain uses TRBV20-1 with TRBJ2-5, with D perhaps given as TRBD1 or TRBD2 (5 bases each). Trimming pared 4 bases from V and 7 bases from J, leaving 22 bases between. Germline V gene data show CDR1 as DFQATT and CDR2 as SNEGSKA (reference sequence). The CDR3 sequence is 15 residues long. The CDR3 region has the DNA TGCAGTGCTATACCCGGGACCGCTGGAGTAGGGACCCAGTACTTC. This encodes CSAIPGTAGVGTQYF.

The V gene is TRBV5-1, the J gene TRBJ2-3; D unclear. Trimming left V 0 bases short and J 3 bases short, with 8 bases between. CDR1 is SGHRS and CDR2 is YFSETQ in the germline V gene. The length of the CDR3 is 14 residues. CDR3 protein: CASSLGLETDTQYF. The CDR3 DNA is TGCGCCAGCAGCTTGGGGCTGGAAACAGATACGCAGTATTTT.

This clonotype was counted a few times. One end of the junction is discordant with germline, which a read error may explain. The rearrangement links TRBV20-1 to TRBJ1-2, with D perhaps matching TRBD1 (6 bases). The CDR3 totals 17 residues. Germline-derived CDR1 and CDR2 are DFQATT and SNEGSKA (reference sequence). CDR3 sequence: CSARGGTRGGASYGYTF. As DNA, the CDR3 is TGCAGTGCCAGAGGGGGTACACGGGGTGGGGCTAGTTATGGCTACACCTTC.

The rearrangement links TRBV6-5 to TRBJ2-5; D unresolved. This CDR3 has 15 amino acids. Germline assignment: CDR1 MNHEY and CDR2 SVGAGI. V was trimmed by 2 bases and J by 5 bases, leaving 15 bases between them. CDR3 DNA sequence: TGTGCCAGCAGTTACGGGTCGGCCAGTGGGGAGACCCAGTACTTC. Translated, it gives CASSYGSASGETQYF.

This clonotype was seen a handful of times. The chain has TRBV7-2 and TRBJ2-3; possibly TRBD1 for D (5 bases). Trimming took off 5 bases at V and 6 bases at J, with 21 bases between the two ends. This CDR3 has 16 residues. From germline, CDR1 is SGHTA and CDR2 FQGNSA. This CDR3 reads CASSLTPRQPGDTQYF. The DNA for the CDR3 is TGTGCCAGCAGCCTCACCCCAAGACAGCCCGGGGATACGCAGTATTTT.

This chain joins TRBV25-1 and TRBJ2-1; 10 nucleotides align to TRBD1. The CDR3 has 16 residues. CDR1 and CDR2 (germline): MGHDK, SYGVNS. Trimming removed 5 bases from V and 3 bases from J; junction bases left unmatched: 7. Here the CDR3 reads CASSPRTGGIYNEQFF. In DNA form, the CDR3 reads TGTGCCAGCAGTCCCCGGACAGGGGGTATCTACAATGAGCAGTTCTTC.

The chain joins TRBV20-1 to TRBJ1-1, with D possibly TRBD1 on 5 matching bases. Germline V gene lookup returns CDR1 DFQATT and CDR2 SNEGSKA (reference sequence). The CDR3 is made up of 12 amino acids. Trimming cost V 7 bases and J 6 bases, with 15 bases left between them. CDR3 amino acids: CSVFQRGAEAFF. CDR3 nucleotides: TGCAGTGTTTTTCAGAGGGGCGCTGAAGCTTTCTTT.

This clonotype was counted many times. This rearrangement joins TRBV7-2 to TRBJ2-2; TRBD1 agrees at 7 bases. Germline V gives CDR1 SGHTA, CDR2 FQGNSA. This CDR3 is 15 amino acids long. The ends lost 4 bases at V and 4 bases at J; junction bases unmatched: 6. In DNA form, the CDR3 reads TGTGCCAGCAGCTCGAGACAGGGCTCCACCGGGGAGCTGTTTTTT. This gives the protein CASSSRQGSTGELFF.

V usage is TRBV15 and J usage is TRBJ2-3; 9 nucleotides align to TRBD2. The CDR3 is 17 amino acids. Germline V gene sequence: CDR1 LNHNV, CDR2 YYDKDF (reference sequence). The V gene end was trimmed by 3 bases and the J gene end by 0 bases; junction bases not matched to a gene: 7. The DNA of the CDR3 is TGTGCCACCAGCAGCGGGAGGCGGGAGGGAAGCACAGATACGCAGTATTTT. This codes for CATSSGRREGSTDTQYF.

Only a few counts were recorded for this clonotype. The chain carries TRBV12-5 and TRBJ2-5; 8 nucleotides agree with TRBD1. Unmatched junction bases numbered 4, after V lost 2 bases and J lost 5 bases. CDR1 is LGHNT, CDR2 FRNRAP, per germline. The CDR3 runs to 14 residues. The CDR3 nucleotides are TGTGCTAGTGGTTTGACAGGGGGACTGGAGACCCAGTACTTC. This sequence encodes CASGLTGGLETQYF.